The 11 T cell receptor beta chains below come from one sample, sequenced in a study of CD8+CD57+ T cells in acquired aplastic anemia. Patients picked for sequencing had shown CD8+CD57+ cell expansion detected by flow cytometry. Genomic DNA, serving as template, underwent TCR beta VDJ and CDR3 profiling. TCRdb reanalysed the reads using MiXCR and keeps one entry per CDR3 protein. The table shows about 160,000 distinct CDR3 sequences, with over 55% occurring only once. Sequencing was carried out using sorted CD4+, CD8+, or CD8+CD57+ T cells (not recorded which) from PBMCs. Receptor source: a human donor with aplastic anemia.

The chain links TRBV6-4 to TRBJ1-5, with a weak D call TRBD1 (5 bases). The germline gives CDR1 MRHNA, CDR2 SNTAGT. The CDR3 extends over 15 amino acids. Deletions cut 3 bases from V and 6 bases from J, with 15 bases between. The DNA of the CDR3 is TGTGCCAGCAGTGAGGACATTTCTACAGGTCAGCCCCAGCATTTT. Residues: CASSEDISTGQPQHF.

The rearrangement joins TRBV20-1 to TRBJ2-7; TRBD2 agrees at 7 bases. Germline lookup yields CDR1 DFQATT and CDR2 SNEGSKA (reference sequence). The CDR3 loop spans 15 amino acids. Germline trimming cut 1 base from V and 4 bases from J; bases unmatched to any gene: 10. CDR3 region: CSARARAGTQYEQYF. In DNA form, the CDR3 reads TGCAGTGCTAGAGCACGAGCGGGGACCCAGTACGAGCAGTACTTC.

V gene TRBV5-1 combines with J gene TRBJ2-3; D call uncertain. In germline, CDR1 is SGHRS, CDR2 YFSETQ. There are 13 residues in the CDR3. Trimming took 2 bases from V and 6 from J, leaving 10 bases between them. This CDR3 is CASSFFGWDTQYF. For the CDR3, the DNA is TGCGCCAGCAGCTTTTTTGGTTGGGATACGCAGTATTTT. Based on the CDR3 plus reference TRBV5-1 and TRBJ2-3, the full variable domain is KAGVTQTPRYLIKTRGQQVTLSCSPISGHRSVSWYQQTPGQGLQFLFEYFSETQRNKGNFPGRFSGRQFSNSRSEMNVSTLELGDSALYLCASSFFGWDTQYFGPGTRLTVL.

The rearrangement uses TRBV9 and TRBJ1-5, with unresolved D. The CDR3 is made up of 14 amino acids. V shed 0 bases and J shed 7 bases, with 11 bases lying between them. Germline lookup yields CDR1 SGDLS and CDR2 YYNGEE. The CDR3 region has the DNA TGTGCCAGCAGCGTAGGGTGGGGTCACCAGCCCCAGCATTTT. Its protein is CASSVGWGHQPQHF.

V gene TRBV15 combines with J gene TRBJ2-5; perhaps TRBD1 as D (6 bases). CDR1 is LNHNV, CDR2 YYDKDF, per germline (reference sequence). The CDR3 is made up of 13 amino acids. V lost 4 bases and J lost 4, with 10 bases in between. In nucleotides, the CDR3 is TGTGCCACCAGCATACGAGGGGGAGAGACCCAGTACTTC. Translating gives CATSIRGGETQYF.

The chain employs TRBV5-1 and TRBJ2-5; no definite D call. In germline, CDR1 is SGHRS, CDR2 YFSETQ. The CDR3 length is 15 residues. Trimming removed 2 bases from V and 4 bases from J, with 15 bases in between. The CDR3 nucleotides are TGCGCCAGCAGCTTAGACCTGGATTTTCGAGAGACCCAGTACTTC. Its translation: CASSLDLDFRETQYF.

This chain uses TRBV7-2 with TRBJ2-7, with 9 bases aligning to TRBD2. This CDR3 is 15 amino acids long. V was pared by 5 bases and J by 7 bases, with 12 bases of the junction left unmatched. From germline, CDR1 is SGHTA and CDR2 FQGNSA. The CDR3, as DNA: TGTGCCAGCAGCCGACTAGCGGACGGAGAAGGGGAGCAGTACTTC. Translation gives CASSRLADGEGEQYF.

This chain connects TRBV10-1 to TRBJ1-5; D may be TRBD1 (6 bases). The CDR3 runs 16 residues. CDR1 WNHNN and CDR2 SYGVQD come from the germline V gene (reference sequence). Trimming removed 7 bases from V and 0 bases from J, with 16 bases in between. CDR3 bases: TGCGCCAGCAACATCGACAGGTACTATAGCAATCAGCCCCAGCATTTT. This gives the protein CASNIDRYYSNQPQHF.

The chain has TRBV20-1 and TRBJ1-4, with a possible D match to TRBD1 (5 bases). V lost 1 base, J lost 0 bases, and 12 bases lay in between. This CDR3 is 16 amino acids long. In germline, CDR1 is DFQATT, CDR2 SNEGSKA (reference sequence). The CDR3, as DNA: TGCAGTGCTAGAGCCGGGACCCTTGCAACTAATGAAAAACTGTTTTTT. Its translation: CSARAGTLATNEKLFF.

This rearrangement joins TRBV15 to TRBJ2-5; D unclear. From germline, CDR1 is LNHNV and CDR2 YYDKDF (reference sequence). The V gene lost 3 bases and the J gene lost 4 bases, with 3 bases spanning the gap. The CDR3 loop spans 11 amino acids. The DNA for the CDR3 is TGTGCCACCAGCAGCTTAGAGACCCAGTACTTC. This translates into CATSSLETQYF.

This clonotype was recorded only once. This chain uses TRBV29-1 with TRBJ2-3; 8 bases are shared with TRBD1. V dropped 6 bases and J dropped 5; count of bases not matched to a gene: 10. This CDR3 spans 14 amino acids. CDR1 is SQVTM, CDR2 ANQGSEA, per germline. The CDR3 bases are TGCAGCGTGGCAACAGGGGGTCGTGGAGATACGCAGTATTTT. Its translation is CSVATGGRGDTQYF.